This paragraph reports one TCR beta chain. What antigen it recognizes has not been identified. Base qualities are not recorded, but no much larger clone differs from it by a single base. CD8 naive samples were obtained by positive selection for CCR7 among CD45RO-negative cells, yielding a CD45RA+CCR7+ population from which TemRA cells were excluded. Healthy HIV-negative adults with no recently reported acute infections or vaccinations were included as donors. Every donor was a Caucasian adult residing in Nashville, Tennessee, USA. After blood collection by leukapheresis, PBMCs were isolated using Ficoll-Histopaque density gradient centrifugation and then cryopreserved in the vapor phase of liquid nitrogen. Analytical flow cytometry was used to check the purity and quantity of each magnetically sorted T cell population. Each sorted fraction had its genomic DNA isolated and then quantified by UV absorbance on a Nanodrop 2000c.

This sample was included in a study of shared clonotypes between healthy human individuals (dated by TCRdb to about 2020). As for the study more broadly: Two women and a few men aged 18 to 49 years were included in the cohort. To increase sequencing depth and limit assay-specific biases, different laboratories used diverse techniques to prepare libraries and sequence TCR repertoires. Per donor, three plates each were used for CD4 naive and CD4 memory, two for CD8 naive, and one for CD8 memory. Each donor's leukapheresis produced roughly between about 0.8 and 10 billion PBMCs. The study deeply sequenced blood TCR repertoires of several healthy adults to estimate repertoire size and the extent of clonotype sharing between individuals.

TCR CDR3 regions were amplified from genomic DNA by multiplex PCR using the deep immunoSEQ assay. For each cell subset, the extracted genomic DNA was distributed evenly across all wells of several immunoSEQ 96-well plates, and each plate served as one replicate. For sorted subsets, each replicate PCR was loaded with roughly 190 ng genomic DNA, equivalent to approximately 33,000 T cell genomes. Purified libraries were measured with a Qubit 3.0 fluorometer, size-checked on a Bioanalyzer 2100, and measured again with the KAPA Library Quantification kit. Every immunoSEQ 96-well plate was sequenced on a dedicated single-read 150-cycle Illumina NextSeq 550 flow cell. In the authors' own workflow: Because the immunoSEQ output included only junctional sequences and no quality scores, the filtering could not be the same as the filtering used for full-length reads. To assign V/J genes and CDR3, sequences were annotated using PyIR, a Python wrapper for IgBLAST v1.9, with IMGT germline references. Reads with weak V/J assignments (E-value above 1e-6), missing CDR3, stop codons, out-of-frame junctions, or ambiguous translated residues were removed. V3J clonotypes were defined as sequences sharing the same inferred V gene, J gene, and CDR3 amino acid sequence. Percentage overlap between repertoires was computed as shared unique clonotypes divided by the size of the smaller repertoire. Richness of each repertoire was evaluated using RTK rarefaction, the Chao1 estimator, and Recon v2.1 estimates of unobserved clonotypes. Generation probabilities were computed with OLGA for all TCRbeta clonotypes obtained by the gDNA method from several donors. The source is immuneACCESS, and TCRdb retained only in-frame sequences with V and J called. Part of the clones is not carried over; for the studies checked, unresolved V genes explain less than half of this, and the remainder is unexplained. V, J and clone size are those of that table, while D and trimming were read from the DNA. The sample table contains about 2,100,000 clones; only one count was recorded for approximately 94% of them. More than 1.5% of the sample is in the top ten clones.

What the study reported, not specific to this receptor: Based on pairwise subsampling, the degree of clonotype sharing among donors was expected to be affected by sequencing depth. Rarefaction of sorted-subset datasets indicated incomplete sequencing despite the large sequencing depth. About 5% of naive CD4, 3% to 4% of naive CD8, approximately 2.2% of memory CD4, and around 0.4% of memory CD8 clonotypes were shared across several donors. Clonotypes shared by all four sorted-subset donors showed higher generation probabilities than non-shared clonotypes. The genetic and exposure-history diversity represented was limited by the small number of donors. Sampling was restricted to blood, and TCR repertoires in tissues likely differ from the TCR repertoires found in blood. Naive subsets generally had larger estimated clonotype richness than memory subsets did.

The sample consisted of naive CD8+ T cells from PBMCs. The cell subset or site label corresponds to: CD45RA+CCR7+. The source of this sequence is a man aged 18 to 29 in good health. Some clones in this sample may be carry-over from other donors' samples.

CDR3 region: CAWSFGGSDSEQYF. The DNA sequence is given as TGTGCCTGGAGTTTTGGTGGGAGCGACTCGGAGCAGTACTTC. This receptor chain uses TRBV30 and TRBJ2-7; TRBD2 is a weak D gene call, 5 bases matching. The germline V gene encodes CDR1 GTSNPN and CDR2 SVGIG (reference sequence). The V end loses 2 bases and the J end loses 7 bases, and a stretch of 18 bases separates them. From the cysteine up to the phenylalanine, the CDR3 has a length of 14 residues. Solely the CDR3 DNA is kept, with 42 bases framed from the first base.